This T cell receptor (beta chain) was sequenced in a study of brain T cells in children with intractable seizures. Study-level points and caveats: Viral specificity was inferred only from CDR3 similarity; HCMV serostatus was unknown.

For this clone: Antigen specificity is unknown.

Time point here: blood from clinic visit 5 months post-surgery; TSC patient then seizure free. At least one anti-epileptic drug was given before surgery. This table comes from immunoSEQ multiplex PCR, and its TCRdb copy is limited to in-frame clones, with some not included. Seen here are about 340,000 clones, about 93% observed once, and the top ten hold 5.7%. The CDR3 runs 14 residues. CDR1 SGHDN and CDR2 FVKESK come from the germline V gene. Losses at the gene ends were 6 bases for V and 10 bases for J; bases not matched to a gene: 9. The TCR sequence derives from a boy younger than two with tuberous sclerosis and intractable seizures. The chain couples TRBV14 to TRBJ1-6, with 7 nucleotides matching TRBD1. This material consisted of peripheral blood, taken roughly 5 months after surgery. CDR3 in DNA: TGTGCCAGCAGTCCCCGGGGGGACAGCTCACCCCTCCACTTT. Translation gives CASSPRGDSSPLHF.